This T cell receptor beta chain appears in the sequencing data of a study of regulatory T cells in long-lasting Graves disease. This clonotype occurred many times. Libraries of TCR beta came from iRepertoire HTBI primers plus Arm-PCR of CDR3 regions. TCRdb independently ran MiXCR on the multiplex PCR reads; one entry per CDR3 protein. The profile shows 540,000 or so distinct CDR3 sequences, approximately 12% of them singletons. Regarding time point: newly diagnosed GD, antithyroid drugs for less than 3 months. Researchers made the TCR library from RNA that was extracted from PBMCs. The sample was also reused in another study, on T cells in Graves' hyperthyroidism and ophthalmopathy. That paper states: Thyroid ultrasound, orbital computed tomography, clinical symptoms, and serum thyroxine and TRAb underpinned diagnoses. Prediction of ophthalmopathy progression came a median approximately 6.6 months pre-onset.

This TCR was recovered from a young man with Graves disease. The sample consisted of peripheral blood mononuclear cells (PBMCs), taken at new diagnosis, from a patient treated with antithyroid drugs.

CDR3 bases: TGTGCCAGCACCCCTGGACTAGCGGGAGGAAGCGGTGAGCAGTTCTTC. Translation: CASTPGLAGGSGEQFF. The chain has TRBV12-3 or TRBV12-4 and TRBJ2-1, with 14 bases matching TRBD2. The trim removed 7 bases at V and 9 bases at J, leaving 11 bases unmatched. CDR3 size: 16 residues.